What follows are 3 T cell receptor beta chains derived from one specimen sequenced in a study of cytomegalovirus exposure and HLA in healthy donors. The PCR was carried out with 60 Vbeta primers and 13 Jbeta primers. Using immunoSEQ multiplex PCR, the repertoire was profiled, and TCRdb retains in-frame clones only, with some absent. The repertoire includes approximately 54,000 clones, approximately 81% of them detected once, and 2.5% to 3.5% sits in the top ten. The specimen was PBMCs. The receptor source for this set is a woman between 18 and 29 years old in good health and CMV-seronegative.

In DNA, the CDR3 is TGTGCCAGCTCACCTACAGGCTACTACGAGCAGTACTTC. Translation gives CASSPTGYYEQYF. The chain employs TRBV18 and TRBJ2-7, with a possible D match to TRBD1 (5 bases). This CDR3 region has 13 residues. Deletions cut 3 bases from V and 3 bases from J, with 9 bases between. CDR1 and CDR2 (germline): KGHSH, LQKENI.

The V gene is TRBV11-2, the J gene TRBJ2-1; D might be TRBD2 (6 bases). There are 14 residues in the CDR3. The V gene's germline CDR1 is SGHAT and CDR2 FQNNGV. Trimming left V 5 bases short and J 4 bases short, with 12 bases between. DNA for the CDR3: TGTGCCAGCAGCACGAACGGGGGATACAATGAGCAGTTCTTC. Protein sequence: CASSTNGGYNEQFF.

This clone was counted a single time. The gene calls are TRBV16 and TRBJ2-7; D remains unclear. Germline CDR1 reads KGHSY; CDR2 reads FQNENV. The CDR3 extends over 13 amino acids. The V end lost 4 bases, the J end lost 4 bases, and 11 bases lay between the germline ends. The CDR3 sequence: CASSPSDTYEQYF. In DNA, the CDR3 is TGTGCCAGCAGCCCATCCGACACTTACGAGCAGTACTTC.